This T cell receptor beta chain was identified during a study of T cells after yellow fever vaccination. Study-level information: Fractions of limited cellularity were prepared by means of SMART-Seq v4 Ultra Low Input.

Study-level findings and limits: Clonotypes appearing in both CD4 and CD8 compartments existed, and their share was small. A faster peak, day 5 versus 15, was reached by the weaker secondary response.

Germline V gives CDR1 ENHRY, CDR2 SYGVKD. The CDR3 is made up of 13 amino acids. V was pared by 7 bases and J by 8 bases, with 15 bases between. In making TCR cDNA, 5'RACE template switching added a universal primer site and UMIs to it. Using its own MiXCR run on the 5' RACE reads, TCRdb lists one record per CDR3 protein. The sample includes a few hundred thousand distinct CDR3 sequences, roughly 4% of them seen just once. As for this clonotype: The antigen remains undetermined.

This chain connects TRBV10-3 to TRBJ2-1; no definite D call. This clonotype originated in a man aged 18-30 years who received the YFV17D yellow fever vaccine. The specimen was PBMCs, collected 5 days after the yellow fever booster vaccination. The CDR3 sequence: CAINKPPGDEQFF. In DNA, the CDR3 is TGTGCCATCAATAAGCCTCCTGGGGATGAGCAGTTCTTC.